The 10 T cell receptor beta chains below all came from one sample that was sequenced in a study of spatial heterogeneity in lung cancer. The time point denotes: sample taken at primary tumor resection. Each CDR3 protein gets one entry after TCRdb re-called the 5' RACE reads with MiXCR. The repertoire consists of 2,500 to 3,500 distinct CDR3 sequences, with about 17% occurring once and the leading ten covering roughly 16%. Here the sequenced sample was normal lung tissue next to the tumor, taken at surgery. The receptor set was obtained from a male donor with early-stage non-small cell lung cancer.

This clonotype has just a few counts. The V and J genes are TRBV3-1 and TRBJ1-4, with TRBD1 identical over 7 bases. The germline CDR1 and CDR2 sequences are LGHDT and YNNKEL (reference sequence). This CDR3 has 15 residues. Trimming cost V 1 base and J 2 bases; bases outside gene matches: 1. This CDR3 is CASSQAGQTNEKLFF. CDR3 DNA: TGTGCCAGCAGCCAAGCGGGACAGACTAATGAAAAACTGTTTTTT. The variable domain in full, with the rest retrieved from reference TRBV3-1 and TRBJ1-4, is DTAVSQTPKYLVTQMGNDKSIKCEQNLGHDTMYWYKQDSKKFLKIMFSYNNKELIINETVPNRFSPKSPDKAHLNLHINSLELGDSAVYFCASSQAGQTNEKLFFGSGTQLSVL.

This clonotype has more than one count but fewer than ten. The DNA for the CDR3 is TGCAGCGTTGAGACCTCAGATACGCAGTATTTT. This codes for CSVETSDTQYF. The chain employs TRBV29-1 and TRBJ2-3; no firm D call. Germline CDR1 and CDR2: SQVTM and ANQGSEA. V lost 3 bases and J lost 4, with 5 bases in between. The CDR3 has 11 residues.

Judged by abundance, this clonotype is medium-sized. The rearrangement joins TRBV29-1 to TRBJ2-3, with D possibly being TRBD2 (6 bases). The CDR3 contains 11 residues. The V gene's germline CDR1 is SQVTM and CDR2 ANQGSEA. The V end was cut by 7 bases, the J end by 3 bases, with 8 bases between. CDR3 protein: CSGAGTDTQYF. CDR3 nucleotide sequence: TGCAGCGGCGCGGGGACAGATACGCAGTATTTT.

By share, this clonotype ranks as medium-sized. This chain joins TRBV20-1 and TRBJ2-1; the D gene is possibly TRBD2 (7 bases). The CDR3 sequence is 16 residues long. Germline CDR1 reads DFQATT; CDR2 reads SNEGSKA (reference sequence). The germline V and J ends were trimmed by 3 bases and 2 bases, with 17 bases remaining between them. The DNA for the CDR3 is TGCAGTGCTAGTGGGAGGGGGTCCCTTACCTACAATGAGCAGTTCTTC. Its translation: CSASGRGSLTYNEQFF.

The gene calls are TRBV15 and TRBJ2-5; the D is unclear. V was shortened by 6 bases and J by 8 bases, with 7 bases between the two germline ends. Per the germline V gene, CDR1 is LNHNV and CDR2 is YYDKDF (reference sequence). This CDR3 is built from 10 residues. CDR3 residues: CATRSATQYF. The CDR3 DNA sequence: TGTGCCACCAGATCGGCAACCCAGTACTTC.

The chain employs TRBV7-2 and TRBJ2-1; no clear D. Germline lookup yields CDR1 SGHTA and CDR2 FQGNSA. The CDR3 has 12 amino acids. The V end lost 4 bases, the J end lost 8 bases, and 9 bases lay between the germline ends. CDR3: CASSSNWDEQFF. CDR3 nucleotides: TGTGCCAGCAGCTCTAATTGGGATGAGCAGTTCTTC.

By its share, this clonotype is medium-sized (0.01 to 0.1%). This chain joins TRBV15 and TRBJ2-7, with D unresolved. Germline CDR1 LNHNV, CDR2 YYDKDF (reference sequence). The CDR3 contains 13 residues. Trimming removed 0 bases at V and 2 bases at J, with 5 bases between. This chain's CDR3 is CATSRERTYEQYF. The CDR3 coding sequence is TGTGCCACCAGCAGAGAACGGACCTACGAGCAGTACTTC.

In its sample, this clonotype was seen a few times. V and J are TRBV7-3 and TRBJ2-3, with D perhaps TRBD1 (6 bases). The ends were cut back, 5 bases at V and 0 bases at J, with 18 bases in the middle. The CDR3 is 17 amino acids. CDR1 is SGHTA, CDR2 FQGTGA, per germline. CDR3 sequence (DNA): TGTGCCAGCAGCAAACCCCGGGACAAAGCTAGCACAGATACGCAGTATTTT. Protein sequence: CASSKPRDKASTDTQYF.

Judged by abundance, this clonotype is medium-sized (0.01 to 0.1%). The J gene is TRBJ2-1, the V gene TRBV5-1; 10 bases align to TRBD2. Germline trimming cut 0 bases from V and 5 bases from J; bases unmatched to any gene: 2. CDR3 length: 15 amino acids. Per germline, CDR1 SGHRS and CDR2 YFSETQ. This CDR3 is CASSLVLAGDNEQFF. As DNA, the CDR3 is TGCGCCAGCAGCTTGGTTCTAGCGGGGGACAATGAGCAGTTCTTC.

The table lists this clonotype with a count of one. The chain recombines TRBV29-1 with TRBJ2-1; TRBD1 is a possible D gene (5 bases). Germline CDR1 and CDR2: SQVTM and ANQGSEA. The CDR3 runs to 10 residues. The V end lost 6 bases, the J end lost 9 bases, and 9 bases lay between the germline ends. The CDR3 coding sequence is TGCAGCGTCAGGGATGCTGAGCAGTTCTTC. Residues: CSVRDAEQFF.